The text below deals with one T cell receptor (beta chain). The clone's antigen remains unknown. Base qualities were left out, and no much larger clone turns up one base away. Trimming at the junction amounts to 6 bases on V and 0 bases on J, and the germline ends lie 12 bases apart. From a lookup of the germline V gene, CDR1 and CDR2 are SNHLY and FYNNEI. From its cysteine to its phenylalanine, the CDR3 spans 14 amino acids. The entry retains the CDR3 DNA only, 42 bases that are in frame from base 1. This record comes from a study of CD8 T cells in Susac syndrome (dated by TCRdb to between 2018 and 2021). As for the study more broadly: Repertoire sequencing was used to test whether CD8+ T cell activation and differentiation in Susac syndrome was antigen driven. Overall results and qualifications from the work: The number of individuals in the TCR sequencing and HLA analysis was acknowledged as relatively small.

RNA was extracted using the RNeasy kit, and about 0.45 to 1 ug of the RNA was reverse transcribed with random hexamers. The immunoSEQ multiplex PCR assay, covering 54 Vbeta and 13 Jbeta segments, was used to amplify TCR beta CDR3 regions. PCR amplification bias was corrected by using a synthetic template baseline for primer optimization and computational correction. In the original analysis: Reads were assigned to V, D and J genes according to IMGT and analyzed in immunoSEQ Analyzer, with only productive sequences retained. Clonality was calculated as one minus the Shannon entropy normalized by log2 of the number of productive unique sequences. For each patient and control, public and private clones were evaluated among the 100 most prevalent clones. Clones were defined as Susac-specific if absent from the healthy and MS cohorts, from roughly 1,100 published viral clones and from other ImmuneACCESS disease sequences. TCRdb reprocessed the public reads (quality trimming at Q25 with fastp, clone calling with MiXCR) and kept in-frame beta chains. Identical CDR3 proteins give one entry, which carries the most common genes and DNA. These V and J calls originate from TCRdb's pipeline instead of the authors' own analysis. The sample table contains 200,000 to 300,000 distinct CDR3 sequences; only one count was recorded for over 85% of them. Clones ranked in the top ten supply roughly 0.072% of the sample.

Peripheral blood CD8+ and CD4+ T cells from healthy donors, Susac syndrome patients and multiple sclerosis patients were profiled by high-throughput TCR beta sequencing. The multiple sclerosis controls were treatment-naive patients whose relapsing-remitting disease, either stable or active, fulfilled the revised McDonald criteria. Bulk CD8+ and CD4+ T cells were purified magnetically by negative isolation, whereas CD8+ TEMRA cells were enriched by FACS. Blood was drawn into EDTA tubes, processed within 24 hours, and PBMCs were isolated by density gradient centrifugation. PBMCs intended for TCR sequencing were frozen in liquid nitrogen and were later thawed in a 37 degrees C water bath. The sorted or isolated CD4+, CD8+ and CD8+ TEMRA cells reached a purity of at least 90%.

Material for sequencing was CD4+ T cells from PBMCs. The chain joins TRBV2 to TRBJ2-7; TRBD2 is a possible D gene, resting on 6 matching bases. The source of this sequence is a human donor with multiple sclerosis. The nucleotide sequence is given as TGTGCCAGCAGGGAGGGCACAGTCTCCTACGAGCAGTACTTC. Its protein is CASREGTVSYEQYF.